One and the same sample provided the 27 T cell receptor beta chains below, sequenced in a study of blood T cell repertoires in COVID-19. The method was immunoSEQ multiplex PCR; TCRdb's version includes in-frame clones alone and lacks a portion of them. This table holds over 120,000 clones, about 87% found once. Specimen: peripheral blood. The receptors stem from a woman between 45 and 65 years old with acute or convalescent COVID-19.

CDR3 bases: TGTGCCAGCAGCCAAGATGGCGGGGGGGCATCCAATGAGCAGTTCTTC. Translated: CASSQDGGGASNEQFF. V is TRBV3-1 (or the pseudogene TRBV3-2) and J is TRBJ2-1; 9 bases line up with TRBD2. Trimming at V came to 0 bases and at J to 6 bases, leaving 6 bases not matched to a gene. The CDR3 has 16 residues. Germline V gene data show CDR1 as LGHDT and CDR2 as YNNKEL (reference sequence).

V and J are TRBV14 and TRBJ1-2; D is possibly TRBD1 (6 bases). Looked up from germline, CDR1 is SGHDN and CDR2 is FVKESK. The CDR3 is 12 residues long. The V end lost 5 bases, the J end lost 5 bases, and 9 bases lay between the germline ends. The CDR3 region is CASSATGYGYTF. As DNA, the CDR3 is TGTGCCAGCAGCGCGACAGGTTATGGCTACACCTTC.

The V call is TRBV19, the J call TRBJ2-7; 7 positions agree with TRBD1. The CDR3 covers 11 residues. Germline CDR1 and CDR2: LNHDA and SQIVND (reference sequence). With V trimmed by 8 bases and J by 3 bases, 1 base remained unmatched. CDR3 DNA sequence: TGTGCCAGTCGACAGGGCTACGAGCAGTACTTC. Amino acids: CASRQGYEQYF.

The rearrangement joins TRBV11-2 to TRBJ1-2; tentatively, D is TRBD1 (6 bases). The CDR3 is 16 residues long. Germline CDR1 SGHAT, CDR2 FQNNGV. With 4 bases removed from V and 1 base from J, the gap between germline ends came to 16 bases. CDR3 in DNA: TGTGCCAGCAGCTCTATTTACAGGGTTGGTAACTATGGCTACACCTTC. Its protein is CASSSIYRVGNYGYTF.

The gene calls are TRBV2 and TRBJ2-1; 12 bases match TRBD2. The CDR3 has 14 residues. The V gene end was trimmed by 4 bases and the J gene end by 7 bases; junction bases not matched to a gene: 2. CDR1 and CDR2 (germline): SNHLY, FYNNEI. This CDR3 reads CASSAGTSGNEQFF. Written as DNA, the CDR3 is TGTGCCAGCAGTGCCGGGACTAGCGGGAATGAGCAGTTCTTC. The whole variable domain, filled in from reference TRBV2 and TRBJ2-1, reads EPEVTQTPSHQVTQMGQEVILRCVPISNHLYFYWYRQILGQKVEFLVSFYNNEISEKSEIFDDQFSVERPDGSNFTLKIRSTKLEDSAMYFCASSAGTSGNEQFFGPGTRLTVL.

This clone has only a few counts. The chain has TRBV3-1 (or the pseudogene TRBV3-2) and TRBJ1-6; 8 bases align to TRBD1. The CDR3 covers 19 residues. CDR1 LGHDT and CDR2 YNNKEL come from the germline V gene (reference sequence). V dropped 3 bases and J dropped 3; count of bases not matched to a gene: 13. The chain's CDR3 is CASSHGVGQGGNYNSPLHF. CDR3 nucleotide sequence: TGTGCCAGCAGCCATGGGGTCGGACAGGGAGGGAACTATAATTCACCCCTCCACTTT.

The rearrangement joins TRBV4-1 to TRBJ2-1, with 9 positions matching TRBD2. The CDR3 totals 17 residues. Germline V gene lookup returns CDR1 MGHRA and CDR2 YSYEKL. V lost 2 bases to trimming and J lost 4 bases; unmatched junction nucleotides: 9. Here the CDR3 DNA reads TGCGCCAGCAGCCAACTGAACGTAGCGGGGGTGTACAATGAGCAGTTCTTC. This sequence encodes CASSQLNVAGVYNEQFF.

The chain employs TRBV5-5 and TRBJ2-1, with TRBD1 matching over 7 bases. V lost 1 base, J lost 4 bases, and 2 bases stayed unmatched. The CDR3 length is 14 residues. Germline CDR1 reads SGHKS; CDR2 reads YYEKEE (reference sequence). The CDR3 coding sequence is TGTGCCAGCAGCTTGCGGGACAGATACAATGAGCAGTTCTTC. It yields the protein CASSLRDRYNEQFF.

Here the CDR3 DNA reads TGCGCCAGCAGCTTGGTGACAGGGAGCAATGAGCAGTTCTTC. Protein: CASSLVTGSNEQFF. V is TRBV5-1 and J is TRBJ2-1; TRBD1 agrees at 7 bases. V was pared by 0 bases and J by 6 bases, with 3 bases of the junction left unmatched. The germline CDR1 and CDR2 sequences are SGHRS and YFSETQ. The length of the CDR3 is 14 residues.

The chain has TRBV3-1 (or the pseudogene TRBV3-2) and TRBJ2-6; no reliable D call. CDR3 length: 15 amino acids. Trimming stripped 0 bases from V and 0 bases from J, with 3 bases between. CDR1 LGHDT and CDR2 YNNKEL come from the germline V gene (reference sequence). The CDR3 sequence: CASSQDHSGANVLTF. CDR3 bases: TGTGCCAGCAGCCAAGATCACTCTGGGGCCAACGTCCTGACTTTC.

There are a few counts of this clone. This chain uses TRBV5-6 with TRBJ2-7; tentative D call: TRBD1 (5 bases). CDR3 size: 13 residues. In germline, CDR1 is SGHDT, CDR2 YYEEEE. V gave up 2 bases and J gave up 6 bases, with 12 bases separating them. The CDR3 is CASSFSAGREQYF. DNA of the CDR3: TGTGCCAGCAGCTTTAGTGCAGGGCGCGAGCAGTACTTC.

The rearrangement joins TRBV5-5 to TRBJ2-7; weak D call: TRBD2 (6 bases). This CDR3 is built from 14 residues. V was pared by 4 bases and J by 1 base, with 12 bases between. Germline CDR1 SGHKS, CDR2 YYEKEE (reference sequence). CDR3: CASSNRDSSYEQYF. The CDR3 nucleotides read TGTGCCAGCAGCAACCGGGACTCTTCCTACGAGCAGTACTTC.

V gene TRBV24-1 combines with J gene TRBJ2-3; D is undetermined. V was trimmed by 3 bases and J by 0 bases, leaving 3 bases between them. Germline values: CDR1 KGHDR, CDR2 SFDVKD. The CDR3 is made up of 13 amino acids. The CDR3 sequence: CATSDASTDTQYF. The CDR3 nucleotides read TGTGCCACCAGTGATGCGAGCACAGATACGCAGTATTTT.

The rearrangement links TRBV19 to TRBJ2-1; 7 bases match TRBD2. Unmatched junction bases numbered 4, after V lost 5 bases and J lost 0 bases. Germline V gene data show CDR1 as LNHDA and CDR2 as SQIVND (reference sequence). The CDR3 contains 15 residues. The CDR3 sequence is CASSPWTSSYNEQFF. CDR3 DNA: TGTGCCAGTAGTCCGTGGACTAGCTCCTACAATGAGCAGTTCTTC.

V usage is TRBV11-2 and J usage is TRBJ1-2; D may be TRBD1 (5 bases). Germline CDR1 and CDR2: SGHAT and FQNNGV. The CDR3 runs to 12 residues. V shed 3 bases and J shed 6 bases, with 8 bases lying between them. CDR3 loop: CASSFSGDGYTF. The CDR3 DNA is TGTGCCAGCAGCTTCTCGGGGGATGGCTACACCTTC.

V is TRBV19 and J is TRBJ1-2, with a weak D call TRBD1 (5 bases). Looked up from germline, CDR1 is LNHDA and CDR2 is SQIVND (reference sequence). CDR3 length: 14 amino acids. V lost 8 bases and J 1 base, leaving 14 bases between the germline ends. DNA of the CDR3: TGTGCCAGTCGAAGGCCCCAGGGTAACTATGGCTACACCTTC. It specifies CASRRPQGNYGYTF.

In DNA, the CDR3 is TGTGCCAGCAGCAGCGACAGAGAAGAGACCCAGTACTTC. It translates to CASSSDREETQYF. J is TRBJ2-5 and V is TRBV7-8; a weak D match, TRBD1 (5 bases). There are 13 residues in the CDR3. Trimming stripped 5 bases from V and 3 bases from J, with 10 bases between. CDR1 is SGHVS, CDR2 FQNEAQ, per germline.

The chain carries TRBV10-3 and TRBJ1-2; 11 bases are shared with TRBD1. This CDR3 comprises 14 residues. Germline values: CDR1 ENHRY, CDR2 SYGVKD. With 9 bases clipped from V and 8 bases from J, the junction kept 11 bases outside the gene matches. The CDR3 DNA reads as TGTGCCATGACGCCGAGGACAGGGGGCGCGGGCTACACCTTC. It encodes CAMTPRTGGAGYTF.

Concerning this clone itself: Germline and junction disagree at one end, which may indicate a read error. CDR3 DNA sequence: TGTGCTAGCAGCTCGCGGGAGGGGGAAGAGACCCAGTACTTC. Translation gives CASSSREGEETQYF. This sequence joins TRBV7-7 and TRBJ2-5; 9 nucleotides agree with TRBD2. Germline CDR1 is SSHAT and CDR2 is FNYEAQ (reference sequence). This CDR3 is 14 amino acids long.

This sequence joins TRBV12-5 and TRBJ2-1; 12 nucleotides match TRBD2. The J segment lost 8 bases and the V segment lost 5 bases, leaving 7 bases of the junction unmatched. The CDR3 spans 15 residues. In germline, CDR1 is LGHNT, CDR2 FRNRAP. CDR3 in amino acids: CASGTTSGRSDEQFF. The CDR3 coding sequence is TGTGCTAGTGGTACCACTAGCGGGAGGAGTGATGAGCAGTTCTTC. Full variable domain (remainder filled in from reference TRBV12-5 and TRBJ2-1): DARVTQTPRHKVTEMGQEVTMRCQPILGHNTVFWYRQTMMQGLELLAYFRNRAPLDDSGMPKDRFSAEMPDATLATLKIQPSEPRDSAVYFCASGTTSGRSDEQFFGPGTRLTVL.

This chain uses TRBV19 with TRBJ1-3, with a possible D match to TRBD1 (6 bases). This CDR3 is 15 amino acids long. V gave up 9 bases and J gave up 0 bases, with 15 bases separating them. Germline CDR1 and CDR2: LNHDA and SQIVND (reference sequence). The CDR3 loop is CASEQGPHSGNTIYF. For the CDR3, the DNA is TGTGCCAGCGAGCAGGGGCCCCACTCTGGAAACACCATATATTTT.

This sequence joins TRBV5-4 and TRBJ2-7; the D gene is possibly TRBD1 (6 bases). The germline V gene has CDR1 SGHNT and CDR2 YYREEE (reference sequence). The CDR3 has 13 amino acids. V dropped 3 bases and J dropped 5 bases, with 12 bases sitting between them. The CDR3 region is CASSYTDRHEQYF. CDR3 nucleotide sequence: TGTGCCAGCAGCTACACAGACAGGCACGAGCAGTACTTC.

This chain joins TRBV30 and TRBJ2-7; 8 bases line up with TRBD1. Germline-derived CDR1 and CDR2 are GTSNPN and SVGIG (reference sequence). V trimming: 3 bases; J trimming: 4 bases; junction bases outside the gene matches: 2. This CDR3 comprises 12 residues. The CDR3 loop is CAWSRTGYEQYF. The CDR3, as DNA: TGTGCCTGGAGCAGGACAGGGTACGAGCAGTACTTC.

Written as DNA, the CDR3 is TGTGCCAGCTGTAACCAGGGGTTGACACCCCTCCACTTT. It is translated as CASCNQGLTPLHF. The chain recombines TRBV28 with TRBJ1-6; D is possibly TRBD1 (6 bases). V lost 8 bases to trimming and J lost 11 bases, with 16 bases between them. The CDR3 has 13 residues. The V gene's germline CDR1 is MDHEN and CDR2 SYDVKM.

The rearrangement links TRBV4-2 to TRBJ2-1; 11 bases line up with TRBD2. Losses at the gene ends were 0 bases for V and 7 bases for J; bases not matched to a gene: 14. The CDR3 spans 19 residues. Germline V gene lookup returns CDR1 LGHNA and CDR2 YNFKEQ. CDR3 DNA sequence: TGTGCCAGCAGCCAAGAACTTCTAGCGGGGGGAGGGGGTGAAAATGAGCAGTTCTTC. It is translated as CASSQELLAGGGGENEQFF.

The chain couples TRBV20-1 to TRBJ2-1, with D unclear. This CDR3 comprises 11 residues. V lost 4 bases and J lost 6, with 7 bases in between. Germline V gives CDR1 DFQATT, CDR2 SNEGSKA (reference sequence). The CDR3 sequence is CSATPFNEQFF. For the CDR3, the DNA is TGCAGTGCTACCCCGTTCAATGAGCAGTTCTTC.

This clone appeared a single time. V is TRBV6-5 and J is TRBJ1-1; D gene ambiguous. V lost 6 bases and J 0 bases, leaving 11 bases between the germline ends. CDR1 is MNHEY, CDR2 SVGAGI, per germline. The CDR3 has 14 residues. As DNA, the CDR3 is TGTGCCAGCAGCGACGGACTCATGAACACTGAAGCTTTCTTT. Amino acid sequence: CASSDGLMNTEAFF.